Listed below are T cell receptor beta chains from one sample, sequenced in a study of blood T cell repertoires in COVID-19. The protocol was immunoSEQ multiplex PCR, while the TCRdb copy is restricted to in-frame clones and leaves out a portion. The profile shows roughly 370,000 clones, around nine tenths of them singletons. Specimen: PBMCs or T cells enriched from blood (not recorded which). The source of these receptors is a woman aged 45-59 years who had recovered from COVID-19. Both conserved end residues are part of each CDR3. D genes are given only for firm matches. For some rows the clone size is stated as once, few or many, or as a class when expanded; others skip it.

size,V,D,J,CDR3,DNA
-,TRBV3-1/TRBV3-2,-,TRBJ1-5,CASSRPIHRDGQPQHF,TGTGCCAGCAGCCGTCCAATTCACAGGGATGGTCAGCCCCAGCATTTT
-,TRBV11-2,-,TRBJ1-1,CASSFLGGSEMDTEAFF,TGTGCCAGCAGCTTCCTGGGAGGGAGTGAGATGGACACTGAAGCTTTCTTT
-,TRBV5-8,TRBD1,TRBJ1-1,CASSSGTGTNTEAFF,TGTGCCAGCAGCTCCGGGACAGGTACTAACACTGAAGCTTTCTTT
-,TRBV5-8,-,TRBJ1-2,CASSLNYREYYGYTF,TGTGCCAGCAGCCTCAATTACAGGGAGTACTATGGCTACACCTTC
-,TRBV18,TRBD2,TRBJ2-5,CASSLGLAGVIQETQYF,TGTGCCAGCTCACTCGGACTAGCGGGGGTGATTCAAGAGACCCAGTACTTC
once,TRBV7-2,TRBD2,TRBJ2-7,CAIDGGAGYEQYF,TGTGCCATAGACGGGGGGGCCGGTTACGAGCAGTACTTC
-,TRBV3-1/TRBV3-2,-,TRBJ2-2,CASETGANTGELFF,TGTGCCAGCGAAACGGGGGCGAACACCGGGGAGCTGTTTTTT
-,TRBV9,-,TRBJ2-5,CASSVDIGAQETQYF,TGTGCCAGCAGCGTAGATATAGGGGCTCAAGAGACCCAGTACTTC
-,TRBV29-1,-,TRBJ1-2,CSVEDVGRGGYTF,TGCAGCGTTGAAGATGTGGGTCGGGGTGGCTACACCTTC
-,TRBV12-3/TRBV12-4,-,TRBJ2-5,CASSPMETQYF,TGTGCCAGCAGTCCAATGGAGACCCAGTACTTC
once,TRBV27,-,TRBJ1-2,CASSLGGEDGYTF,TGTGCCAGCAGTTTAGGGGGGGAGGATGGCTACACCTTC
-,TRBV29-1,TRBD1,TRBJ1-2,CSVLGQGARGYTF,TGCAGCGTTTTAGGACAGGGGGCGCGGGGCTACACCTTC
-,TRBV5-1,-,TRBJ1-1,CASSLGSTGKGSEAFF,TGCGCCAGCAGCTTGGGATCCACAGGGAAAGGGTCTGAAGCTTTCTTT
once,TRBV4-1,-,TRBJ1-2,CASSQEERNGYTF,TGCGCCAGCAGCCAAGAGGAGCGGAATGGCTACACCTTC
once,TRBV3-1/TRBV3-2,-,TRBJ2-1,CASSRTMGSYYNEQFF,TGTGCCAGCAGCCGGACGATGGGGAGTTACTACAATGAGCAGTTCTTC
-,TRBV7-9,-,TRBJ1-1,CASSLAVKAEMVDGFF,TGTGCCAGCAGCTTAGCGGTGAAGGCGGAGATGGTCGATGGTTTCTTT